The next 29 T cell receptor beta chains were all read from a single sample in a study of T cell clones after liver transplantation (dated by TCRdb to the late 2010s). The library was prepared using the immunoSEQ multiplex PCR assay. What TCRdb holds here is the immuneACCESS table cut down to in-frame rearrangements. Part of the clones is not present; checked against another copy, under half of the missing clones reflect an unresolved V gene, and the others are unexplained. The sample table lists under 150,000 clones, about nine tenths of them with a count of one. Approximately 0.78% of the sample belongs to the ten largest clones. Material: CD4+ T cells from blood, obtained 12 months after liver transplant. These receptors were collected from a human patient who received a liver transplant. In patients who had a transplant, some T cells may come from the graft donor.

The V call is TRBV2, the J call TRBJ1-4, with D perhaps TRBD1 (6 bases). Germline values: CDR1 SNHLY, CDR2 FYNNEI. The CDR3 is 14 residues long. V lost 6 bases and J lost 4, with 12 bases in between. CDR3 amino acids: CASSAGVGNEKLFF. CDR3 sequence (DNA): TGTGCCAGCAGCGCAGGGGTGGGTAATGAAAAACTGTTTTTT. Based on the CDR3 plus reference TRBV2 and TRBJ1-4, the full variable domain is EPEVTQTPSHQVTQMGQEVILRCVPISNHLYFYWYRQILGQKVEFLVSFYNNEISEKSEIFDDQFSVERPDGSNFTLKIRSTKLEDSAMYFCASSAGVGNEKLFFGSGTQLSVL.

The V gene is TRBV18, the J gene TRBJ2-5; possibly TRBD1 or TRBD2 for D (6 bases each). CDR1 is KGHSH and CDR2 is LQKENI in the germline V gene. The CDR3 is 14 residues long. Trimming removed 6 bases from V and 5 bases from J, with 16 bases in between. Here the CDR3 reads CASSPTGGAETQYF. CDR3 bases: TGTGCCAGCTCGCCGACAGGAGGGGCTGAGACCCAGTACTTC.

This chain joins TRBV10-3 and TRBJ2-7; 12 bases are shared with TRBD2. Germline values: CDR1 ENHRY, CDR2 SYGVKD. The CDR3 has 15 residues. The V segment lost 2 bases and the J segment 7 bases; nucleotides outside the gene matches: 6. CDR3 nucleotides: TGTGCCATCAGTGAGAGTCTAGCGGGAGGGGGAGAGCAGTACTTC. Translated, it gives CAISESLAGGGEQYF.

The CDR3 sequence: CASSWADNYGYTF. The CDR3 DNA is TGTGCCAGTAGTTGGGCAGATAACTATGGCTACACCTTC. The V call is TRBV19, the J call TRBJ1-2; D unclear. V was pared by 5 bases and J by 1 base, with 8 bases between. There are 13 residues in the CDR3. Germline assignment: CDR1 LNHDA and CDR2 SQIVND (reference sequence). Combining the CDR3 with reference TRBV19 and TRBJ1-2 gives the whole variable domain DGGITQSPKYLFRKEGQNVTLSCEQNLNHDAMYWYRQDPGQGLRLIYYSQIVNDFQKGDIAEGYSVSREKKESFPLTVTSAQKNPTAFYLCASSWADNYGYTFGSGTRLTVV.

The J gene is TRBJ1-1, the V gene TRBV4-1; the match to TRBD1 covers 7 bases. Germline-derived CDR1 and CDR2 are MGHRA and YSYEKL. With 2 bases clipped from V and 4 bases from J, the junction kept 16 bases outside the gene matches. The CDR3 has 18 amino acids. CDR3 coding DNA: TGCGCCAGCAGCCAACTAACTATGATAGGGGGCATTGGCACTGAAGCTTTCTTT. Translated, it gives CASSQLTMIGGIGTEAFF.

The rearrangement joins TRBV11-3 to TRBJ1-1, with a weak D call TRBD1 (6 bases). Trimming took off 0 bases at V and 5 bases at J, with 10 bases between the two ends. This CDR3 has 14 amino acids. Germline V lookup: CDR1 SGHNT, CDR2 YENEEA. The CDR3 protein is CASSLDGGGTEAFF. In nucleotides, the CDR3 is TGTGCCAGCAGCTTAGATGGAGGGGGGACTGAAGCTTTCTTT. Filled out from reference TRBV11-3 and TRBJ1-1, the complete variable domain reads EAGVVQSPRYKIIEKKQPVAFWCNPISGHNTLYWYLQNLGQGPELLIRYENEEAVDDSQLPKDRFSAERLKGVDSTLKIQPAELGDSAVYLCASSLDGGGTEAFFGQGTRLTVV.

This clone came up a few times. The chain has TRBV30 and TRBJ1-5; 7 nucleotides match TRBD1. This CDR3 region has 15 residues. Per the germline V gene, CDR1 is GTSNPN and CDR2 is SVGIG (reference sequence). V gave up 4 bases and J gave up 0 bases; unmatched junction bases: 6. This CDR3 is CAWNTGTVSNQPQHF. The CDR3 DNA reads as TGTGCCTGGAACACCGGGACAGTTAGCAATCAGCCCCAGCATTTT.

CDR3 sequence: CASTGDMNTEAFF. In DNA form, the CDR3 reads TGTGCCAGCACAGGGGACATGAACACTGAAGCTTTCTTT. The chain uses TRBV19 and TRBJ1-1; TRBD1 agrees at 7 bases. The germline gives CDR1 LNHDA, CDR2 SQIVND (reference sequence). The CDR3 is 13 amino acids. With V trimmed by 9 bases and J by 0 bases, 4 bases remained unmatched. Drawing the rest from reference TRBV19 and TRBJ1-1, the complete variable domain is DGGITQSPKYLFRKEGQNVTLSCEQNLNHDAMYWYRQDPGQGLRLIYYSQIVNDFQKGDIAEGYSVSREKKESFPLTVTSAQKNPTAFYLCASTGDMNTEAFFGQGTRLTVV.

The chain couples TRBV27 to TRBJ1-6; the D is unclear. The CDR3 is made up of 13 amino acids. Germline assignment: CDR1 MNHEY and CDR2 SMNVEV (reference sequence). V was shortened by 4 bases and J by 9 bases, with 10 bases between the two germline ends. CDR3 sequence reads: CASSSQVGSPLHF. CDR3 bases: TGTGCCAGCAGTTCCCAGGTGGGTTCACCCCTCCACTTT.

V usage is TRBV2 and J usage is TRBJ2-5; D call uncertain. V was cut by 7 bases and J by 1 base, with 10 bases left in between. Per the germline V gene, CDR1 is SNHLY and CDR2 is FYNNEI. This CDR3 comprises 13 residues. As DNA, the CDR3 is TGTGCCAGCACCCCTCCTAGCCAAGAGACCCAGTACTTC. Translated, it gives CASTPPSQETQYF.

The V and J genes are TRBV27 and TRBJ2-5, with TRBD1 identical over 7 bases. Germline CDR1 is MNHEY and CDR2 is SMNVEV (reference sequence). V shed 2 bases and J 5 bases; nucleotides not matched to a gene: 8. This CDR3 contains 15 residues. The CDR3 nucleotides are TGTGCCAGCAGTTTACAGGGGGTGCATCCGGAGACCCAGTACTTC. Translating it yields CASSLQGVHPETQYF.

The rearrangement uses TRBV5-6 and TRBJ2-1; D is unresolved. The germline V gene encodes CDR1 SGHDT and CDR2 YYEEEE. This CDR3 is 14 amino acids long. Deletions cut 6 bases from V and 3 bases from J, with 13 bases between. The CDR3 loop reads CASTGKIGYNEQFF. In DNA, the CDR3 is TGTGCCAGCACCGGAAAAATCGGCTACAATGAGCAGTTCTTC.

The J gene is TRBJ2-7, the V gene TRBV18; D gene uncertain. The V and J ends lost 3 bases and 5 bases respectively, with 5 bases between them. Germline V lookup: CDR1 KGHSH, CDR2 LQKENI. The CDR3 is 11 amino acids. The CDR3 DNA is TGTGCCAGCTCACCTAAAGACGAGCAGTACTTC. This gives the protein CASSPKDEQYF.

CDR3: CASSLGINTEAFF. CDR3 DNA: TGTGCCAGCAGCTTAGGTATCAACACTGAAGCTTTCTTT. This chain uses TRBV7-7 with TRBJ1-1, with D unresolved. Germline CDR1 is SSHAT and CDR2 is FNYEAQ (reference sequence). CDR3 length equals 13 residues. V lost 1 base, J lost 2 bases, and 5 bases lay in between.

The rearrangement joins TRBV7-3 to TRBJ1-5; no clear D. Trimming cost V 4 bases and J 1 base, with 14 bases left between them. Germline-derived CDR1 and CDR2 are SGHTA and FQGTGA. The CDR3 has 16 residues. This chain's CDR3 is CASSWEVPQSNQPQHF. In nucleotides, the CDR3 is TGTGCCAGCAGCTGGGAGGTCCCCCAGAGCAATCAGCCCCAGCATTTT. The variable domain in full, completed from reference TRBV7-3 and TRBJ1-5, reads GAGVSQTPSNKVTEKGKYVELRCDPISGHTALYWYRQSLGQGPEFLIYFQGTGAADDSGLPNDRFFAVRPEGSVSTLKIQRTERGDSAVYLCASSWEVPQSNQPQHFGDGTRLSIL.

V and J are TRBV28 and TRBJ2-1; 8 positions match TRBD2. CDR3 length equals 15 residues. CDR1 is MDHEN, CDR2 SYDVKM, per germline. V was pared by 0 bases and J by 6 bases, with 4 bases of the junction left unmatched. The chain's CDR3 is CASSLWASGPNEQFF. CDR3 sequence (DNA): TGTGCCAGCAGTTTATGGGCTAGCGGGCCCAATGAGCAGTTCTTC.

The chain recombines TRBV4-2 with TRBJ2-5, with 7 bases matching TRBD2. Near its end, the DNA agrees better with TRBJ2-7, so the J call may be wrong. The CDR3 sequence is 14 residues long. From germline, CDR1 is LGHNA and CDR2 YNFKEQ. This CDR3 reads CASSQDAGVGEQYF. In nucleotides, the CDR3 is TGTGCCAGCAGCCAAGATGCGGGGGTAGGCGAGCAGTACTTC.

The rearrangement links TRBV23-1 to TRBJ1-2; TRBD1 is a possible D gene (5 bases). TRBV23-1 is an ORF, and what it does is uncertain. Deletions cut 2 bases from V and 1 base from J, with 11 bases between. This CDR3 comprises 15 residues. CDR3 sequence reads: CASSQEATDNYGYTF. In DNA, the CDR3 is TGCGCCAGCAGTCAAGAAGCGACAGATAACTATGGCTACACCTTC.

The CDR3, as DNA: TGTGCCAGCAGCCCTGGTACATGGGGTTACGAGCAGTACTTC. It specifies CASSPGTWGYEQYF. This chain connects TRBV7-2 to TRBJ2-7; D not certain. This CDR3 spans 14 amino acids. Deletions cut 5 bases from V and 4 bases from J, with 15 bases between. The germline CDR1 and CDR2 sequences are SGHTA and FQGNSA.

The chain employs TRBV6-5 and TRBJ1-1; the match to TRBD1 covers 7 bases. The CDR3 has 15 amino acids. Germline CDR1 reads MNHEY; CDR2 reads SVGAGI. The V gene end was trimmed by 5 bases and the J gene end by 1 base; junction bases not matched to a gene: 7. This CDR3 reads CASSPEDRRNTEAFF. The CDR3 nucleotides read TGTGCCAGCAGTCCCGAGGACAGGCGGAACACTGAAGCTTTCTTT.

The chain employs TRBV5-1 and TRBJ1-4; D possibly corresponds to TRBD1 (5 bases). Germline loops: CDR1 SGHRS, CDR2 YFSETQ. The V and J ends lost 0 bases and 5 bases respectively, with 14 bases between them. This CDR3 region has 16 residues. In nucleotides, the CDR3 is TGCGCCAGCAGCTTGGAATGGGGCGGGGTGAATGAAAAACTGTTTTTT. It translates to CASSLEWGGVNEKLFF.

This chain connects TRBV10-3 to TRBJ2-7; the D gene is possibly TRBD1 (6 bases). This CDR3 is built from 14 residues. Germline assignment: CDR1 ENHRY and CDR2 SYGVKD. Deletions cut 2 bases from V and 1 base from J, with 9 bases between. The CDR3 DNA is TGTGCCATCAGTGAGACAGGGAATTCCTACGAGCAGTACTTC. It encodes CAISETGNSYEQYF.

This clone has only one observation. V usage is TRBV11-3 and J usage is TRBJ2-7; 16 bases align to TRBD2. Germline assignment: CDR1 SGHNT and CDR2 YENEEA. This CDR3 comprises 18 residues. V trimming: 4 bases; J trimming: 1 base; junction bases outside the gene matches: 7. CDR3 residues: CASSSGLAGGIRSYEQYF. CDR3 sequence (DNA): TGTGCCAGCAGCTCGGGACTAGCGGGAGGGATAAGATCCTACGAGCAGTACTTC.

The chain employs TRBV5-1 and TRBJ1-1, with D hard to call. V was pared by 9 bases and J by 1 base, with 19 bases between. CDR1 is SGHRS and CDR2 is YFSETQ in the germline V gene. The CDR3 totals 15 residues. CDR3 sequence (DNA): TGCGCCACCCGCAATCGGACCTCAGCGAACACTGAAGCTTTCTTT. Amino acids: CATRNRTSANTEAFF.

V and J are TRBV6-6 and TRBJ2-7, with TRBD2 as a possible D gene (6 bases). Trimming removed 0 bases at V and 10 bases at J, with 7 bases between. This CDR3 is 11 amino acids long. Germline V gene sequence: CDR1 MNHNY, CDR2 SVGAGI (reference sequence). Here the CDR3 DNA reads TGTGCCAGCAGTTACTCGGGGGGACAGTACTTC. Translation gives CASSYSGGQYF.

This clone was detected only once. V usage is TRBV18 and J usage is TRBJ2-2; 8 positions match TRBD2. After removal of 3 bases from V and 5 bases from J, the junction contained 5 bases not matched to a gene. The CDR3 sequence is 15 residues long. The germline V gene has CDR1 KGHSH and CDR2 LQKENI. The CDR3 loop is CASSPFGLATGELFF. DNA of the CDR3: TGTGCCAGCTCACCCTTTGGACTAGCAACCGGGGAGCTGTTTTTT.

This chain links TRBV4-2 with TRBJ2-5, with 8 bases identical to TRBD2. The CDR3 length is 16 residues. V trimming: 1 base; J trimming: 5 bases; junction bases outside the gene matches: 9. The germline V gene has CDR1 LGHNA and CDR2 YNFKEQ. The CDR3 sequence: CASSQGPFGGRETQYF. CDR3 nucleotide sequence: TGTGCCAGCAGCCAAGGCCCCTTTGGCGGGAGGGAGACCCAGTACTTC.

The J gene is TRBJ2-2, the V gene TRBV11-3; D gene uncertain. V gave up 9 bases and J gave up 4 bases, with 15 bases separating them. Germline values: CDR1 SGHNT, CDR2 YENEEA. The CDR3 sequence is 14 residues long. The CDR3 spells CASQSLPRTGELFF. The CDR3 coding sequence is TGTGCCAGTCAATCCCTACCCCGCACCGGGGAGCTGTTTTTT.

This chain joins TRBV5-6 and TRBJ2-7, with 10 bases aligning to TRBD2. Germline V gene data show CDR1 as SGHDT and CDR2 as YYEEEE. This CDR3 spans 17 amino acids. With 0 bases clipped from V and 1 base from J, the junction kept 7 bases outside the gene matches. CDR3 sequence reads: CASSLARVAGGSYEQYF. In nucleotides, the CDR3 is TGTGCCAGCAGCTTGGCCAGGGTAGCGGGAGGATCCTACGAGCAGTACTTC.